Each of the 18 T cell receptor beta chains below was sequenced from the same sample in a study of human T cells and chemical hapten exposure. MiXCR was run by TCRdb on the RACE reads, yielding one entry per CDR3 protein. The repertoire has about 350,000 distinct CDR3 sequences, 4.5% to 5.5% of them found once; the top ten carry about 7.7%. Time point meaning: pre-sensitization, week 0. Noted treatment: therapeutic diphenylcyclopropenone sensitization with weekly scalp DPC. Sequenced here: whole blood, sampled in connection with sensitization to the hapten diphenylcyclopropenone (DPC). The receptors come from a woman aged 18-29 years with alopecia areata. Some clones in this sample may be carry-over from other donors' samples.

This clonotype turned up a few times. The chain is built from TRBV20-1 and TRBJ1-6, with 10 bases that match TRBD1. This CDR3 has 15 amino acids. Germline V CDR1 and CDR2: DFQATT, SNEGSKA (reference sequence). V lost 1 base to trimming and J lost 9 bases; unmatched junction nucleotides: 6. Written as DNA, the CDR3 is TGCAGTGCTAGAGGAGGGAGGGACAGGGGTTCACCCCTCCACTTT. This translates into CSARGGRDRGSPLHF.

This clonotype appeared many times. This chain connects TRBV7-2 to TRBJ1-1; D remains ambiguous. The CDR3 loop spans 11 amino acids. V lost 7 bases and J lost 0, with 3 bases in between. The germline CDR1 and CDR2 sequences are SGHTA and FQGNSA. The CDR3 loop is CASNMNTEAFF. CDR3 DNA: TGTGCCAGCAACATGAACACTGAAGCTTTCTTT.

This clonotype has a handful of counts. V is TRBV19 and J is TRBJ1-5; 7 bases are a match to TRBD1. The CDR3 spans 18 residues. The germline CDR1 and CDR2 sequences are LNHDA and SQIVND (reference sequence). V shed 0 bases, J shed 2 bases, and the junction held 10 bases outside the gene matches. The CDR3 DNA sequence: TGTGCCAGTAGTATAGATAGCAATACAGGGGTAGGCAATCAGCCCCAGCATTTT. Its translation: CASSIDSNTGVGNQPQHF.

This clonotype has only a few counts. The chain employs TRBV6-2 or TRBV6-3 and TRBJ2-1; TRBD2 is a possible D gene (5 bases). The V and J ends lost 3 bases and 9 bases respectively, with 15 bases between them. Per germline, CDR1 MNHEY and CDR2 SVGEGT. The CDR3 covers 14 residues. CDR3 coding DNA: TGTGCCAGCAGTTATTCTGGCGTCGAGGGTGAGCAGTTCTTC. This codes for CASSYSGVEGEQFF.

This clonotype was counted at least ten times. The V gene is TRBV5-5, the J gene TRBJ2-2; D unclear. The V gene lost 4 bases and the J gene lost 4 bases, with 11 bases spanning the gap. The CDR3 spans 14 residues. Looked up from germline, CDR1 is SGHKS and CDR2 is YYEKEE (reference sequence). DNA for the CDR3: TGTGCCAGCAGCCCCCGTTTCGGCACCGGGGAGCTGTTTTTT. Its protein product is CASSPRFGTGELFF. Together with reference TRBV5-5 and TRBJ2-2, the CDR3 gives the full variable domain: DAGVTQSPTHLIKTRGQQVTLRCSPISGHKSVSWYQQVLGQGPQFIFQYYEKEERGRGNFPDRFSARQFPNYSSELNVNALLLGDSALYLCASSPRFGTGELFFGEGSRLTVL.

This clonotype appeared many times. The chain combines TRBV6-5 with TRBJ1-4, with a possible D match to TRBD1 (5 bases). Germline CDR1 and CDR2: MNHEY and SVGAGI. V was trimmed by 7 bases and J by 7 bases, leaving 19 bases between them. The CDR3 is made up of 15 amino acids. This chain's CDR3 is CASKDSARESEKLFF. In nucleotides, the CDR3 is TGTGCCAGCAAAGACAGCGCAAGGGAGAGTGAAAAACTGTTTTTT.

This clonotype turned up a few times. This rearrangement joins TRBV4-2 to TRBJ1-2, with TRBD1 identical over 9 bases. The CDR3 is 15 amino acids. Germline loops: CDR1 LGHNA, CDR2 YNFKEQ. V gave up 2 bases and J gave up 3 bases; unmatched junction bases: 4. The CDR3 region has the DNA TGTGCCAGCAGCCAAACAGGGGGCGTCCACTATGGCTACACCTTC. Translated: CASSQTGGVHYGYTF.

In this sample, this clonotype turned up many times. This chain joins TRBV29-1 and TRBJ2-3; TRBD2 matches at 9 bases. The V gene end was trimmed by 5 bases and the J gene end by 1 base; junction bases not matched to a gene: 7. This CDR3 has 15 residues. CDR1 and CDR2 from the germline V gene are SQVTM and ANQGSEA. The DNA for the CDR3 is TGCAGCGTTCGGCGGGGGGGCCCCGGCACAGATACGCAGTATTTT. Its protein is CSVRRGGPGTDTQYF.

This sequence joins TRBV3-1 and TRBJ2-7; the D is unclear. Germline V gives CDR1 LGHDT, CDR2 YNNKEL (reference sequence). The CDR3 length is 14 residues. The germline V and J ends were trimmed by 1 base and 1 base, with 8 bases remaining between them. CDR3 nucleotides: TGTGCCAGCAGCCAAGTTCGTATGTCCTACGAGCAGTACTTC. It codes for CASSQVRMSYEQYF.

The gene calls are TRBV20-1 and TRBJ2-7; D gene ambiguous. The germline CDR1 and CDR2 sequences are DFQATT and SNEGSKA (reference sequence). The CDR3 contains 13 residues. Trimming cost V 0 bases and J 2 bases, with 8 bases left between them. CDR3 region: CSARDKETYEQYF. The DNA for the CDR3 is TGCAGTGCTAGAGATAAGGAGACCTACGAGCAGTACTTC.

This clonotype has more than one count but fewer than ten. This chain connects TRBV28 to TRBJ1-2; TRBD1 agrees at 8 bases. Germline assignment: CDR1 MDHEN and CDR2 SYDVKM. The CDR3 spans 15 residues. The DNA of the CDR3 is TGTTCGACCGGGACAGGAAAAATCTATAACTATGGCTACACCTTC. Residues: CSTGTGKIYNYGYTF.

The table lists this clonotype with many counts. V gene TRBV4-1 combines with J gene TRBJ1-6; D may be TRBD1 (5 bases). The ends were cut back, 2 bases at V and 8 bases at J, with 7 bases in the middle. In germline, CDR1 is MGHRA, CDR2 YSYEKL. This CDR3 has 13 residues. CDR3 nucleotide sequence: TGCGCCAGCAGCCAAAGCAGGGATTCACCCCTCCACTTT. Translation: CASSQSRDSPLHF.

Many counts were recorded for this clonotype. This rearrangement joins TRBV11-1 to TRBJ2-2; D uncertain. Germline assignment: CDR1 SGHAT and CDR2 FQDESV (reference sequence). There are 11 residues in the CDR3. Trimming left V 4 bases short and J 6 bases short, with 3 bases between. As DNA, the CDR3 is TGTGCCAGCAGCTCTCCCGGGGAGCTGTTTTTT. It is translated as CASSSPGELFF.

The chain uses TRBV12-3 or TRBV12-4 and TRBJ2-1; possible D gene TRBD2, 7 bases. Deletions cut 2 bases from V and 5 bases from J, with 13 bases between. This CDR3 is built from 15 residues. CDR3 residues: CASSLRGAGDNEQFF. CDR3 nucleotides: TGTGCCAGCAGTTTACGGGGGGCTGGGGACAATGAGCAGTTCTTC.

This clonotype was detected only a few times. The gene calls are TRBV9 and TRBJ1-4; a weak D match, TRBD1 (5 bases). The CDR3 has 15 amino acids. From germline, CDR1 is SGDLS and CDR2 YYNGEE. V lost 0 bases and J lost 8, with 14 bases in between. The CDR3 reads CASSVEGREAEKLFF. Written as DNA, the CDR3 is TGTGCCAGCAGCGTAGAGGGCAGGGAGGCCGAAAAACTGTTTTTT.

The gene calls are TRBV27 and TRBJ1-1; perhaps TRBD1 as D (6 bases). This CDR3 comprises 17 residues. Trimming cost V 6 bases and J 9 bases, with 29 bases left between them. Germline V gene lookup returns CDR1 MNHEY and CDR2 SMNVEV (reference sequence). The CDR3 nucleotides read TGTGCCAGCAGGTCACGGTTGGGGGCCAGGGAGGGTTCAAAAGCTTTCTTT. It translates to CASRSRLGAREGSKAFF.

This clonotype showed up just a few times. The V gene is TRBV27, the J gene TRBJ2-5, with 9 nucleotides matching TRBD1. This CDR3 has 17 amino acids. The trim removed 3 bases at V and 1 base at J, leaving 9 bases unmatched. Germline loops: CDR1 MNHEY, CDR2 SMNVEV (reference sequence). This CDR3 is CASSLYRGRGPQETQYF. As DNA, the CDR3 is TGTGCCAGCAGTTTGTACAGGGGGCGCGGACCCCAAGAGACCCAGTACTTC.

This clonotype was observed a few times. The chain recombines TRBV27 with TRBJ2-5; 8 positions match TRBD1. The CDR3 is made up of 16 amino acids. The J segment lost 5 bases and the V segment lost 9 bases, leaving 17 bases of the junction unmatched. Germline-derived CDR1 and CDR2 are MNHEY and SMNVEV (reference sequence). The CDR3 DNA follows: TGTGCCAGTAATCCTCGCAGACCAGGGGGCCGGGAGACCCAGTACTTC. It specifies CASNPRRPGGRETQYF.